Reported below is one T cell receptor beta chain. The data derive from a study of blood T cell repertoires in COVID-19. In the study overall: Samples taken during acute and convalescent COVID-19 were collected in the United States, Italy and Spain. Nucleic acid was either cDNA or gDNA, and it came from T cells, B-cell-depleted T cells, or PBMCs.

Germline CDR1 MGHRA, CDR2 YSYEKL. V dropped 3 bases and J dropped 12 bases, with 9 bases sitting between them. The CDR3 consists of 11 residues. Profiling relied on immunoSEQ multiplex PCR, and the TCRdb table lists in-frame clones only, not all of them. The data contain approximately 100,000 clones, approximately 80% of them singletons. This clonotype was obtained from a man in his sixties or seventies with active or convalescent COVID-19. The chain is built from TRBV4-1 and TRBJ2-1; D gene unclear. Sequencing was performed on peripheral blood. In DNA, the CDR3 is TGCGCCAGCAGCCACAGACAAGGGCAGTTCTTC. The encoded protein is CASSHRQGQFF.